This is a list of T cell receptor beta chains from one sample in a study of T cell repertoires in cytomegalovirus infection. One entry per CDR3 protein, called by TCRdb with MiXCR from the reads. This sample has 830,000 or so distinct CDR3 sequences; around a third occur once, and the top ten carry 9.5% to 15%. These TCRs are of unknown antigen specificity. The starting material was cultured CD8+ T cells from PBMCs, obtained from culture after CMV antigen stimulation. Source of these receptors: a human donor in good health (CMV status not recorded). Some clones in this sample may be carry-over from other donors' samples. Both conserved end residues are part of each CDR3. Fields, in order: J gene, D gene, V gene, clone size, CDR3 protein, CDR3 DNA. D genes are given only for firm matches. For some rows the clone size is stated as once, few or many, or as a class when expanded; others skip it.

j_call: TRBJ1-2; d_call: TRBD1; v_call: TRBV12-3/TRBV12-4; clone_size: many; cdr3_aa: CASRTGNYGYTF; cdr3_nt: TGTGCCAGCAGGACAGGGAACTATGGCTACACCTTC
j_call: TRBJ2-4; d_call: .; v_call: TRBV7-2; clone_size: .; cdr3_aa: CASSLGRDGKNIQYF; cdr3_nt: TGTGCCAGCAGCTTAGGCAGGGATGGTAAAAACATTCAGTACTTC
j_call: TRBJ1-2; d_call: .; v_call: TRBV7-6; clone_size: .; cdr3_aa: CASSLSKGGNYGYTF; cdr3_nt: TGTGCCAGCAGCTTATCCAAAGGGGGTAACTATGGCTACACCTTC
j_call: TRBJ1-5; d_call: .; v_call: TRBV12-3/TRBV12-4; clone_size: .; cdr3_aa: CASNRAGSSSDQPQHF; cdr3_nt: TGTGCCAGCAATCGTGCAGGGAGTAGCTCCGATCAGCCCCAGCATTTT
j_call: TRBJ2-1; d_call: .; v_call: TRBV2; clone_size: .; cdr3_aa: CASRLDEQFF; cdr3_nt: TGTGCCAGCAGGTTGGACGAGCAGTTCTTC
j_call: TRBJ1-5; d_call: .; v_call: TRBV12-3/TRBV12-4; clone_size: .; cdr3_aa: CASTTNSPSQPQHF; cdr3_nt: TGTGCCAGCACCACGAACAGTCCCAGTCAGCCCCAGCATTTT
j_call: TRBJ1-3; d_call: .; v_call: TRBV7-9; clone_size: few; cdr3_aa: CASSNRRKEAGNTIYF; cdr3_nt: TGTGCCAGCAGCAACCGAAGAAAGGAAGCTGGAAACACCATATATTTT
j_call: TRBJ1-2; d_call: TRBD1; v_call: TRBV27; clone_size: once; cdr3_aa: CASSFSGQGSYGYTF; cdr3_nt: TGTGCCAGCAGTTTTTCGGGACAGGGCAGCTATGGCTACACCTTC
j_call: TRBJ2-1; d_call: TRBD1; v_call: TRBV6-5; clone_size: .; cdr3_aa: CASSDGQGIGNEQFF; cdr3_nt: TGTGCCAGCAGTGACGGACAGGGAATTGGGAATGAGCAGTTCTTC
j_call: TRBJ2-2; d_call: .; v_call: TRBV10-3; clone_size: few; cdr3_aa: CATYLGGELFF; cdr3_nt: TGTGCCACCTATCTGGGAGGGGAGCTGTTTTTT
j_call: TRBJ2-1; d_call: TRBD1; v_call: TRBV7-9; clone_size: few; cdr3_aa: CASTLDRVVEQFF; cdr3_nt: TGTGCCAGCACTTTAGACAGGGTGGTTGAGCAGTTCTTC